This T cell receptor (beta chain) was recorded in a study of Ad26.COV2.S vaccination and SARS-CoV-2 variants. Study details: Once or twice, 56 days apart, Ad26.COV2.S was delivered intramuscularly.

Study-level points and caveats: Relative to placebo recipients, vaccine recipients exhibited elevated spike-specific TCR breadth.

The treatment denotes: 19 received Ad26.COV2.S at low or high dose, single or two shots; 5 received placebo; per-sample allocation not given. Day 63 after the first vaccine or placebo injection was the time point for sampling. Within Boston, the person who donated was an adult of 18-55 years. A note on this clone: The antigen remains unidentified.

V lost 2 bases to trimming and J lost 5 bases; unmatched junction nucleotides: 10. Germline loops: CDR1 LGHNA, CDR2 YSLEER. CDR3 length equals 17 residues. Data came from immunoSEQ multiplex PCR; TCRdb stores just in-frame clones and leaves some out. The sample carries about 350,000 clones, about 88% recorded once. The input for sequencing was peripheral blood, taken in a trial of Ad26.COV2.S vaccine versus placebo. The J gene is TRBJ2-7, the V gene TRBV4-3; 12 positions match TRBD1. This TCR was recovered from a person aged 18-60 years who received the Ad26.COV2.S COVID-19 vaccine or a placebo. The CDR3 sequence: CASSQLLTGTGGHEQYF. For the CDR3, the DNA is TGCGCCAGCAGCCAACTCCTGACCGGGACAGGGGGCCACGAGCAGTACTTC.